The 19 T cell receptor beta chains below come from one sample, sequenced in a study of identical twins. TCRdb redid the calling of the 5' RACE reads with MiXCR, one entry per CDR3 protein. The sample shows under 1 million distinct CDR3 sequences, more than 9% of them seen only once. Separately, the same data were catalogued under a study of yellow fever vaccine responses in identical twins.

The sequencing sample was made of PBMCs. These receptors originate from a woman under 30 in good health.

Here the CDR3 DNA reads TGTGCCAGCAGCAAGCCAACAGGAGTACAGGGGGCGGGAGAGCAGTACTTC. Its protein is CASSKPTGVQGAGEQYF. The rearrangement uses TRBV7-9 and TRBJ2-7; 9 nucleotides align to TRBD1. Per germline, CDR1 SEHNR and CDR2 FQNEAQ (reference sequence). CDR3 size: 17 residues. With 5 bases clipped from V and 7 bases from J, the junction kept 18 bases outside the gene matches.

This rearrangement joins TRBV6-2 or TRBV6-3 to TRBJ2-3, with D possibly being TRBD2 (5 bases). V lost 3 bases to trimming and J lost 4 bases, with 11 bases between them. The CDR3 is 14 amino acids. Germline CDR1 is MNHEY and CDR2 is SVGEGT. The CDR3 coding sequence is TGTGCCAGCAGTTATTCCGAGAGGGCAGATACGCAGTATTTT. Translated, it gives CASSYSERADTQYF.

This clonotype was found a few times. The V and J genes are TRBV3-1 and TRBJ1-4; 7 nucleotides line up with TRBD1. Trimming took 2 bases from V and 0 from J; bases not matched to a gene: 6. The CDR3 has 17 residues. Germline CDR1 LGHDT, CDR2 YNNKEL (reference sequence). The CDR3 DNA sequence: TGTGCCAGCAGCCAAAAGCGGACAGGACCAACTAATGAAAAACTGTTTTTT. The encoded protein is CASSQKRTGPTNEKLFF.

The J gene is TRBJ2-5, the V gene TRBV7-2; 9 bases are a match to TRBD2. CDR1 is SGHTA, CDR2 FQGNSA, per germline. After removal of 2 bases from V and 2 bases from J, the junction contained 6 bases not matched to a gene. This CDR3 contains 16 residues. This CDR3 reads CASSLSPAGGQETQYF. The DNA for the CDR3 is TGTGCCAGCAGCTTAAGCCCAGCGGGGGGACAAGAGACCCAGTACTTC.

This clonotype was observed many times. V gene TRBV5-5 combines with J gene TRBJ2-5; perhaps TRBD1 as D (6 bases). Germline V gene sequence: CDR1 SGHKS, CDR2 YYEKEE (reference sequence). The CDR3 consists of 14 residues. Trimming removed 2 bases from V and 3 bases from J, with 11 bases in between. The CDR3 here is CASSLGTTKETQYF. The CDR3 DNA follows: TGTGCCAGCAGCTTAGGGACAACGAAAGAGACCCAGTACTTC.

This chain connects TRBV5-1 to TRBJ2-3; a weak D match, TRBD1 (5 bases). The CDR3 covers 14 residues. Looked up from germline, CDR1 is SGHRS and CDR2 is YFSETQ. The ends were cut back, 8 bases at V and 5 bases at J, with 18 bases in the middle. The CDR3 nucleotides are TGCGCCAGTAGATTATCGGACATTAGAGATACGCAGTATTTT. It translates to CASRLSDIRDTQYF. Variable domain in full (rest from reference TRBV5-1 and TRBJ2-3): KAGVTQTPRYLIKTRGQQVTLSCSPISGHRSVSWYQQTPGQGLQFLFEYFSETQRNKGNFPGRFSGRQFSNSRSEMNVSTLELGDSALYLCASRLSDIRDTQYFGPGTRLTVL.

The V call is TRBV28, the J call TRBJ2-1; 11 nucleotides line up with TRBD1. Germline lookup yields CDR1 MDHEN and CDR2 SYDVKM. Trimming took 5 bases from V and 12 from J; bases not matched to a gene: 12. There are 15 residues in the CDR3. The CDR3 loop is CASSTPGTGGGGQFF. The CDR3 DNA reads TGTGCCAGCAGTACGCCCGGGACAGGGGGAGGTGGGCAGTTCTTC.

This CDR3 reads CASSLWLASADTQYF. CDR3 nucleotide sequence: TGTGCCAGCAGTTTATGGCTAGCGAGTGCGGATACGCAGTATTTT. The chain couples TRBV12-3 or TRBV12-4 to TRBJ2-3; tentatively, D is TRBD2 (6 bases). V was shortened by 2 bases and J by 6 bases, with 15 bases between the two germline ends. The CDR3 has 15 residues.

The CDR3 sequence is CASSEESGGLGEQFF. The CDR3 bases are TGTGCCAGCAGTGAAGAATCGGGGGGGCTCGGTGAGCAGTTCTTC. The chain links TRBV6-1 to TRBJ2-1; 8 bases are shared with TRBD2. With V trimmed by 1 base and J by 9 bases, 8 bases remained unmatched. CDR1 MNHNS and CDR2 SASEGT come from the germline V gene. This CDR3 has 15 residues.

This clonotype has only a few counts. V gene TRBV12-3 or TRBV12-4 combines with J gene TRBJ1-1; D remains unclear. Trimming cost V 7 bases and J 1 base, with 10 bases left between them. The CDR3 has 13 amino acids. Here the CDR3 reads CASTFGSNTEAFF. CDR3 in DNA: TGTGCCAGCACTTTTGGTTCGAACACTGAAGCTTTCTTT.

This clonotype was detected only a few times. The chain employs TRBV7-6 and TRBJ2-5, with D perhaps being TRBD1 or TRBD2 (5 bases each). This CDR3 contains 17 residues. From germline, CDR1 is SGHVS and CDR2 FNYEAQ. With 1 base removed from V and 5 bases from J, the gap between germline ends came to 20 bases. The CDR3 DNA is TGTGCCAGCAGCTTAGGGGGAGACGGGGCCCCATTGGAGACCCAGTACTTC. Translating it yields CASSLGGDGAPLETQYF. The variable domain in full, with the rest retrieved from reference TRBV7-6 and TRBJ2-5, is GAGVSQSPRYKVTKRGQDVALRCDPISGHVSLYWYRQALGQGPEFLTYFNYEAQQDKSGLPNDRFSAERPEGSISTLTIQRTEQRDSAMYRCASSLGGDGAPLETQYFGPGTRLLVL.

Many counts were recorded for this clonotype. This chain connects TRBV10-3 to TRBJ1-1; TRBD1 matches 7 bases. Germline loops: CDR1 ENHRY, CDR2 SYGVKD. Trimming cost V 2 bases and J 0 bases; bases outside gene matches: 3. The CDR3 consists of 15 residues. The CDR3 nucleotides read TGTGCCATCAGTGAGCCAGGGGGTTTGAACACTGAAGCTTTCTTT. Translation: CAISEPGGLNTEAFF.

This clonotype was detected a few times. J is TRBJ2-3 and V is TRBV7-2; TRBD2 matches 8 bases. CDR1 is SGHTA, CDR2 FQGNSA, per germline. The CDR3 totals 14 residues. Germline trimming cut 2 bases from V and 8 bases from J; bases unmatched to any gene: 6. The CDR3 loop is CASSLRAGEVTQYF. The CDR3 region has the DNA TGTGCCAGCAGCTTACGAGCGGGAGAGGTTACGCAGTATTTT.

The V call is TRBV10-3, the J call TRBJ2-2; 7 bases are shared with TRBD2. Germline V CDR1 and CDR2: ENHRY, SYGVKD. The length of the CDR3 is 13 residues. This CDR3 is CATREDWTGELFF. In DNA, the CDR3 is TGTGCTACCCGGGAGGATTGGACCGGGGAGCTGTTTTTT.

This clonotype was observed many times. The chain carries TRBV29-1 and TRBJ1-1, with a tentative D call TRBD1 (6 bases). With 5 bases removed from V and 7 bases from J, the gap between germline ends came to 17 bases. CDR1 SQVTM and CDR2 ANQGSEA come from the germline V gene. The CDR3 totals 13 residues. In DNA, the CDR3 is TGCAGCGTTCCCGGGGCAGGGGCTATTGAAGCTTTCTTT. It specifies CSVPGAGAIEAFF.

The chain carries TRBV20-1 and TRBJ2-3; TRBD1 matches at 9 bases. CDR1 is DFQATT, CDR2 SNEGSKA, per germline (reference sequence). The CDR3 is 17 amino acids. Trimming cost V 1 base and J 3 bases; bases outside gene matches: 11. CDR3 DNA sequence: TGCAGTGCTAGAGCCCCGGGACAGGGTATTTTTACAGATACGCAGTATTTT. This codes for CSARAPGQGIFTDTQYF.

This clonotype was observed a few times. V gene TRBV18 combines with J gene TRBJ1-4; a weak D match, TRBD1 (6 bases). The V and J ends lost 3 bases and 7 bases respectively, with 9 bases between them. The CDR3 is made up of 13 amino acids. Germline CDR1 is KGHSH and CDR2 is LQKENI. The CDR3 region is CASSPGATEKLFF. DNA for the CDR3: TGTGCCAGCTCACCGGGGGCTACTGAAAAACTGTTTTTT. The variable domain in full, with the rest retrieved from reference TRBV18 and TRBJ1-4, is NAGVMQNPRHLVRRRGQEARLRCSPMKGHSHVYWYRQLPEEGLKFMVYLQKENIIDESGMPKERFSAEFPKEGPSILRIQQVVRGDSAAYFCASSPGATEKLFFGSGTQLSVL.

The CDR3 here is CASSPQAGMSYEQYF. CDR3 nucleotides: TGTGCCAGCAGCCCTCAAGCGGGAATGAGCTACGAGCAGTACTTC. This chain connects TRBV12-3 or TRBV12-4 to TRBJ2-7, with TRBD2 matching 7 bases. The V and J ends lost 6 bases and 3 bases, in that order; junction bases with no gene match: 11. The CDR3 sequence is 15 residues long.

The chain links TRBV6-1 to TRBJ2-3; D not resolved. Deletions cut 7 bases from V and 6 bases from J, with 20 bases between. This CDR3 is built from 15 residues. Germline V gene lookup returns CDR1 MNHNS and CDR2 SASEGT. In DNA form, the CDR3 reads TGTGCCAGCACCATACTGCGTGTATCCCAGGATACGCAGTATTTT. This translates into CASTILRVSQDTQYF.